What follows is one T cell receptor (beta chain) and its context. What antigen it recognizes has not been identified. No much larger clonotype is one base removed from it; base qualities were not supplied. At diagnosis, peripheral blood, uninvolved tumor-adjacent lung and tumor were collected and were preserved as a mix of fresh-frozen and FFPE material. For TCR repertoire profiling, blood samples were analyzed in the form of peripheral blood mononuclear cells. The sample belongs to a study of T cells in localized non-small cell lung cancer (TCRdb year 2020). About the investigation overall: Comparing tumors with uninvolved tumor-adjacent lungs, the study looked at the T cell repertoires of hundreds of patients with early-stage NSCLC. A mean age of approximately 66 years was recorded for the NSCLC patients, of whom 129 were male and more than 85 were female. The cohort comprised roughly 230 treatment-naïve NSCLC patients with resected, localized lung tumors. Overall study outcomes, separate from this receptor: Higher T cell density in blood was associated with longer overall survival, whereas higher clonality in adjacent lung was associated with shorter survival. Because multi-region tumor sequencing was not performed, intratumor heterogeneity could not be ruled out. Because the study design was exploratory, TCR variables were selected using unadjusted p-values without false-discovery rate correction. Of the top 100 tumor clones, a median of 57 were detected in paired uninvolved adjacent lung; under 35 were also among that lung's top 100. Uninvolved tumor-adjacent lung showed the highest T cell clonality, higher than tumor, which suggests more focused antigenic responses in the uninvolved tumor-adjacent lung.

The immunoSEQ Assay was used to sequence TCR beta CDR3 regions from DNA. From the authors' description of their analysis: To compute T cell density, TCR beta template counts were normalized to usable DNA, which was estimated by amplifying housekeeping genes. Richness was estimated using the preseqR package, with extrapolation to 400,000 templates for PBMC samples and to 120,000 templates for tissue samples. Clonality was calculated as one minus Pielou's evenness. Tissue-enriched TCRs were identified by differential abundance testing using productive amino-acid clonotypes, minimum total count 5 and alpha 0.1. The Jaccard Index and the Morisita Overlap Index were used to measure repertoire overlap between compartments. TCR beta CDR3s were clustered by GLIPH together with public tetramer-defined viral CDR3s, and at least three viral sequences plus V-gene enrichment were required for viral motifs. The source is immuneACCESS, and TCRdb retained only in-frame sequences with V and J called. Part of the clones is not carried over; for the studies checked, unresolved V genes explain less than half of this, and the remainder is unexplained. V, J and clone size were drawn from that table, and D and trimming were deduced from the DNA. In this sample the table shows 25,000 to 35,000 clones, more than 75% of which occur a single time. The ten largest clones capture 10% to 15% of the sample.

The germline ends are 14 bases apart after V is trimmed by 2 bases and J by 7 bases. Looking up the germline V gene yields CDR1 SNHLY and CDR2 FYNNEI. The CDR3 starts with the cysteine, ends with the phenylalanine, and has 14 residues. The DNA shown is the 42-base CDR3, in frame from base 1. The TCR was taken from a female donor at least 60 years old with stage III squamous cell lung carcinoma. The source was peripheral blood, collected before any cancer treatment. This chain joins TRBV2 to TRBJ1-2; 6 matching bases give a weak D call of TRBD1. The DNA reads as follows: TGTGCCAGCAGTGAATACGGGGGCGGACGTGGCTACACCTTC. This codes for CASSEYGGGRGYTF.